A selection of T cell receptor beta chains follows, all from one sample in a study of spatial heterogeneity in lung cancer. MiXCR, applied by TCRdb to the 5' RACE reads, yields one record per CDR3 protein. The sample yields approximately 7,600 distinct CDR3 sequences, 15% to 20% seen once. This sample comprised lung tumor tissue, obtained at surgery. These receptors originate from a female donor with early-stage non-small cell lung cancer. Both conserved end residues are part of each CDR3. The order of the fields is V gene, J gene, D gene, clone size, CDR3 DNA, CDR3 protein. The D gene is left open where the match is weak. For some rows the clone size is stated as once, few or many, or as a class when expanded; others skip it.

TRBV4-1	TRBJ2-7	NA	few	TGCGCCAGCAGCCAAGATCAACTAGAGCAGTACTTC	CASSQDQLEQYF
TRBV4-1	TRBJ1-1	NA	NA	TGCGCCAGCAGCCACCCAAGGGCTGAAGCTTTCTTT	CASSHPRAEAFF
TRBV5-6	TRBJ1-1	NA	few	TGTGCCAGCAGCTACAGGGCGGGGAGATCAAACACTGAAGCTTTCTTT	CASSYRAGRSNTEAFF
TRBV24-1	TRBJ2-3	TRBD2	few	TGTGCCACCAGTGATCCGACTAGCGGGGGCCCCCACCATACGCAGTATTTT	CATSDPTSGGPHHTQYF
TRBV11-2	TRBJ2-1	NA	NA	TGTGCCAGCAGCTTAGACACGGACCCCAGCGAGCAGTTCTTC	CASSLDTDPSEQFF
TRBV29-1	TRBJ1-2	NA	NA	TGCAGCGTTGAGCTTGGGACTATAGGGTCCTACACCTTC	CSVELGTIGSYTF
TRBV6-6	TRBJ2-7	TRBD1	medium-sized	TGTGCCAGCAGTTACGAGGGACAGTACTACGAGCAGTACTTC	CASSYEGQYYEQYF
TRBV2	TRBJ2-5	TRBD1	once	TGTGCCAGCAGGGGACAGGGTGAGACCCAGTACTTC	CASRGQGETQYF
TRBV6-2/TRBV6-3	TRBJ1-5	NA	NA	TGTGCCAGCAGTCCTCCTCCTTCGGGGGGGGCACGTCAGCCCCAGCATTTT	CASSPPPSGGARQPQHF
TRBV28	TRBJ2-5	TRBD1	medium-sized	TGTGCCAGCAGTCCACAGAGGACAGGGGGTTTAGAGACCCAGTACTTC	CASSPQRTGGLETQYF
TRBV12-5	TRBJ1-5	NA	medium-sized	TGTGCTAGTGGTCCAAATCAGCCCCAGCATTTT	CASGPNQPQHF
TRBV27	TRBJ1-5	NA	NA	TGTGCCAGCAGTAGTGCAAGGCAGGGAGTAAGTCAGCTCCAGCATTTT	CASSSARQGVSQLQHF
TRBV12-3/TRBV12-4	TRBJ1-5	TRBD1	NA	TGTGCCAGCAGTTTGCGGCAGGGGGCACATCAGCCCCAGCATTTT	CASSLRQGAHQPQHF
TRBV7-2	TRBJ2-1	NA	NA	TGTGCCAGCAGCCACAGAGGCCTAGACAATGAGCAGTTCTTC	CASSHRGLDNEQFF
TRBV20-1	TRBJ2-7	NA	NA	TGCAGTGCTAGAGACACTTCCTACGAGCAGTACTTC	CSARDTSYEQYF
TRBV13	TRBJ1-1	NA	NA	TGTGCCAGCAGCGATTCCCGCAAGAACACTGAAGCTTTCTTT	CASSDSRKNTEAFF
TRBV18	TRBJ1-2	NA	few	TGTGCCAGCTCCCCCCCGGGACCGCTTAACTATGGCTACACCTTC	CASSPPGPLNYGYTF
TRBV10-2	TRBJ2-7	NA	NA	TGCGCCAGCAGTGAGGGCGGGGTTTACGAGCAGTACTTC	CASSEGGVYEQYF
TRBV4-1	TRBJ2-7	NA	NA	TGCGCCAGCAGTCGGGGCGGCGGACCCTACGAGCAGTACTTC	CASSRGGGPYEQYF
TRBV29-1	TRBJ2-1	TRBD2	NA	TGCAGCACCGGGACTAGCGGCTACAATGAGCAGTTCTTC	CSTGTSGYNEQFF
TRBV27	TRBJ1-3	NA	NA	TGTGCCAGCAGCCGGGGACCGGGAAACACCATATATTTT	CASSRGPGNTIYF
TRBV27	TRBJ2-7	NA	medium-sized	TGTGCCAGCAGCTTCAGAGGTTATTCGTCCTACGAGCAGTACTTC	CASSFRGYSSYEQYF
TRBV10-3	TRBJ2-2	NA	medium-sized	TGTGCCATCAGTGAGTTAAGGGACACGAACACCGGGGAGCTGTTTTTT	CAISELRDTNTGELFF
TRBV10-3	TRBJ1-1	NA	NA	TGTGCCATCAGTCCCGACAGGACAGCTATGAACACTGAAGCTTTCTTT	CAISPDRTAMNTEAFF
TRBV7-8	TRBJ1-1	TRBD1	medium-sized	TGTGCCAGCAGCTCGACAGGGGCCGAAGCTTTCTTT	CASSSTGAEAFF
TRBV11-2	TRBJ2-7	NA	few	TGTGCCAGCAGCTTATCCGGGGAAGCCTACGAGCAGTACTTC	CASSLSGEAYEQYF
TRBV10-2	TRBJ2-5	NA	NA	TGCGCCAGCAGTGAGGGGGAGACCCAGTACTTC	CASSEGETQYF
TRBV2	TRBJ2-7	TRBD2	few	TGTGCCAGCAGTGAATCTAGCGGGGGGGCCTACGAGCAGTACTTC	CASSESSGGAYEQYF
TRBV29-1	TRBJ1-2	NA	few	TGCAGCGCAGCTGCAGGGTCTCATGGCTACACCTTC	CSAAAGSHGYTF
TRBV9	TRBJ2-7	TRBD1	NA	TGTGCCAGCAGCGTTTCGACAGGGATCCTCTTCGAGCAGTACTTC	CASSVSTGILFEQYF
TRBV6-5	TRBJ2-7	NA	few	TGTGCCAGCACCCGGGACGGAGGTTCAAGCGAGCAGTACTTC	CASTRDGGSSEQYF
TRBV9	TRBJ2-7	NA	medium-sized	TGTGCCAGCAGCGTACGGACTCACCACGAGCAGTACTTC	CASSVRTHHEQYF
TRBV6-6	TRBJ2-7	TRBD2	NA	TGTGCCAGCAGTTCCGCTAGCGGATCCTACGAGCAGTACTTC	CASSSASGSYEQYF
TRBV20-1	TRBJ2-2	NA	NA	TGCAGTGCTAGAGATATCCGGGGGCAGGCCACCGGGGAGCTGTTTTTT	CSARDIRGQATGELFF
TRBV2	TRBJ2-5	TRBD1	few	TGTGCCAGCTCGGACAGGGACAGGCAAGAGACCCAGTACTTC	CASSDRDRQETQYF
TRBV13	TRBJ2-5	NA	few	TGTGCCAGCAGCTTACTGGGGAGAAGAGAGACCCAGTACTTC	CASSLLGRRETQYF
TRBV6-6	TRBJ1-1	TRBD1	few	TGTGCCAGCACCTCTCTACAGGGGAGGATGAACACTGAAGCTTTCTTT	CASTSLQGRMNTEAFF
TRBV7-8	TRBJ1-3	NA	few	TGTGCCAGTAGGGCGGCTGGAAACACCATATATTTT	CASRAAGNTIYF
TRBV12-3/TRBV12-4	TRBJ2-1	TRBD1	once	TGTGCCAGCAGTCCCATCTTTGGACAGGGATACAATGAGCAGTTCTTC	CASSPIFGQGYNEQFF
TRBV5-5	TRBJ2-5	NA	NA	TGTGCCAGCAGCTCATCCACCCTTAGACGGGAGACCCAGTACTTC	CASSSSTLRRETQYF